This T cell receptor (beta chain) appears in the sequencing data of a study of tumour-infiltrating T cells in Burkitt lymphoma. Trimming took 5 bases from V and 6 from J, leaving 12 bases between them. This CDR3 has 14 residues. The germline V gene encodes CDR1 SGHRS and CDR2 YFSETQ. Comments on this clone: Its antigen is unknown.

Here immunoSEQ multiplex PCR was the method, and the copy in TCRdb shows in-frame clones only, minus some. The top ten clones hold 3% to 4% of a sample with nearly 3,000 clones, 14% of them seen once. Study observations and caveats: Many Burkitt lymphoma patients shared several public clonotypes.

The chain has TRBV5-1 and TRBJ2-6; no reliable D call. Sequenced sample: tumor tissue. The clonotype comes from a human donor with Burkitt lymphoma. The CDR3 DNA follows: TGCGCCAGCAGAAGAAATGTGGAGGCCAACGTCCTGACTTTC. Translation: CASRRNVEANVLTF.